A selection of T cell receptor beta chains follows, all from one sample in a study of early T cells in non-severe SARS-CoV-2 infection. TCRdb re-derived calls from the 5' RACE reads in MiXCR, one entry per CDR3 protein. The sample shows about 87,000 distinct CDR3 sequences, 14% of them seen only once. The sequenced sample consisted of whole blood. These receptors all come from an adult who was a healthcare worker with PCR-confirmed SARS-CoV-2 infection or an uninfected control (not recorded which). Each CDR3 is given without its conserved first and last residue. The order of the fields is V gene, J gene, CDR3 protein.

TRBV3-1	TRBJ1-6	ASSQWGGGRSYNSPLH
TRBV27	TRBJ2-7	ASSGGLAGYAQY
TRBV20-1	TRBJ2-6	SARHPASGANVLT
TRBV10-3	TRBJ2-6	AIRHSGTVIVSGANVLT
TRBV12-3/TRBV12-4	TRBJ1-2	ASSPRQGNTGYGYT
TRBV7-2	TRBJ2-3	ASSFGSTDTQY
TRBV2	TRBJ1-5	ASSGQAPNQPQH
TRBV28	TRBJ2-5	ASSPAQETQY
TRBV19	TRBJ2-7	ASSTPLSDRGRNEQY
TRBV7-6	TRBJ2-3	ASSDGGSTDTQY
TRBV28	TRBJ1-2	ASSQTGSGYT
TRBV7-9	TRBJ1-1	ASSLDGTAGYTEAF
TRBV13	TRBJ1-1	ASSLSTEAF
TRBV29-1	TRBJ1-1	SGGRNTEAF
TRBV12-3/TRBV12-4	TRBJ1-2	ASSPSVGGYYGYT
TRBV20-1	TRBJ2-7	SARVPSSSYEQY
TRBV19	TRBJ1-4	ASTIRADYEKLF
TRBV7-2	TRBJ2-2	ASSLVLGLANTGELF
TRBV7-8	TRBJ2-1	ASSLELRTSYNEQF
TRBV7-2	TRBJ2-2	ASSLRARGQLLTGELF
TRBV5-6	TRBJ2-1	ASSLREGTVYNEQF
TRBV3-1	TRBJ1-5	ASSLGGTVNQPQH
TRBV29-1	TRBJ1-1	SVRGNTEAF
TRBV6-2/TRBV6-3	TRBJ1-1	ASSYGPGNTEAF
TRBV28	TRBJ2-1	ASINPSGGLYNEQF
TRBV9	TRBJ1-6	ASSAQGARRNSPLH
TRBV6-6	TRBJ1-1	ASSTTGRTNTEAF
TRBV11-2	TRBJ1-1	ASSLGRGTLEAF
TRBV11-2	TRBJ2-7	ASSPRRTGLREQY
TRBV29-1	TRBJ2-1	SVEGQGELNEQF
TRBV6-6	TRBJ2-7	ASSPRRDGLAGYEQY
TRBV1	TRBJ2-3	TSSQDRAGGTDTQY
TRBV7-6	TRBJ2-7	ASSFGQLNEQY
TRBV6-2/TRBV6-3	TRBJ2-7	ASSGLAFSYEQY
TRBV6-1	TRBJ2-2	ASSEWGNTGELF
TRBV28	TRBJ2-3	ASSSGPSSEYTQY
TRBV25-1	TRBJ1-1	ASSESQGARNTEAF
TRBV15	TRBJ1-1	ATSRDSRQMNTEAF
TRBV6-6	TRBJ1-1	ASIGQLLNTEAF
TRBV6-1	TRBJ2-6	ASRREIGRANVLT
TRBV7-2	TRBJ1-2	ASSWGQGGYGYT
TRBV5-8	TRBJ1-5	ASSLGDRGNQPQH
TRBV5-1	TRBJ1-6	ASSLGQNSPLH
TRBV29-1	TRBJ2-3	SVSHDTQY
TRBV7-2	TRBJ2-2	ASRRQGSNTGELF
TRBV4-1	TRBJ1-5	ASSQESSLGGHQPQH
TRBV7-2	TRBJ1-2	ASSLWGWSGYT
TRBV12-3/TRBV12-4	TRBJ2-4	ASSLVAKNIQY
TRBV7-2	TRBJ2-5	ASSRSSGGAVGETQY
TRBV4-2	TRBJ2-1	ASSQDRVDWAEQF
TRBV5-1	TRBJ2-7	ASSLRGHSYEQY
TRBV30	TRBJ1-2	AWSAGTDNNYGYT
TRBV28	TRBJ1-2	ASSPPGFYGYT